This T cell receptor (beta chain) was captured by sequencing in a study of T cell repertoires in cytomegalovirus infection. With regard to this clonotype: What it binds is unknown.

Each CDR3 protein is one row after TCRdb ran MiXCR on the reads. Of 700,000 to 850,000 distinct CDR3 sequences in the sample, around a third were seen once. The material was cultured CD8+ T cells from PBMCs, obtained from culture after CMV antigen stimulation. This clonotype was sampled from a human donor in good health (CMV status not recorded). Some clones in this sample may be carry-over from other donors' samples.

This CDR3 is CASSQDLGSYGYTF. The CDR3 nucleotides read TGTGCCAGCAGCCAAGATTTAGGAAGCTATGGCTACACCTTC. J is TRBJ1-2 and V is TRBV3-1, with unresolved D. Germline V gene lookup returns CDR1 LGHDT and CDR2 YNNKEL (reference sequence). CDR3 length: 14 amino acids. Trimming cost V 0 bases and J 4 bases, with 9 bases left between them.